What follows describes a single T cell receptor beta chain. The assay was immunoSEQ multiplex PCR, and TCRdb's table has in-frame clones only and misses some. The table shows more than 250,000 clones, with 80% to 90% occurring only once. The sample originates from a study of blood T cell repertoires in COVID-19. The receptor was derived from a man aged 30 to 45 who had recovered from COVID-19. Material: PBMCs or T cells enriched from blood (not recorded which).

The CDR3 bases are TGCGCCAGCAGACACGGGACTAGCGTCCAAGAGACCCAGTACTTC. Encoded protein: CASRHGTSVQETQYF. This chain uses TRBV5-1 with TRBJ2-5, with 10 nucleotides matching TRBD2. Trimming cost V 5 bases and J 1 base; bases outside gene matches: 5. The CDR3 has 15 residues. Per germline, CDR1 SGHRS and CDR2 YFSETQ.